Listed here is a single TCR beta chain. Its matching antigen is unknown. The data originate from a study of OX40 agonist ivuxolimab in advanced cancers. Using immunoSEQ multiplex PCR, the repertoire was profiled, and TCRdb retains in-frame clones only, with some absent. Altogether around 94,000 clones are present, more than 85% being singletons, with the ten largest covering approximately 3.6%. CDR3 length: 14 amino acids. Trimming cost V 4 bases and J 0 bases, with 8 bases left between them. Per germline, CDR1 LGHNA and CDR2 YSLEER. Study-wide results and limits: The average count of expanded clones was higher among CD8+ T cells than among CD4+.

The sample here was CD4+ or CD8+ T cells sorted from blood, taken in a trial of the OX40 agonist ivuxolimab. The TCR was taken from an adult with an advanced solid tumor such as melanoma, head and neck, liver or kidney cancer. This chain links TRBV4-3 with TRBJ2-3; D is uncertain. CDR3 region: CASSLRGSTDTQYF. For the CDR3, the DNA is TGCGCCAGCAGCCTCCGAGGCAGCACAGATACGCAGTATTTT.